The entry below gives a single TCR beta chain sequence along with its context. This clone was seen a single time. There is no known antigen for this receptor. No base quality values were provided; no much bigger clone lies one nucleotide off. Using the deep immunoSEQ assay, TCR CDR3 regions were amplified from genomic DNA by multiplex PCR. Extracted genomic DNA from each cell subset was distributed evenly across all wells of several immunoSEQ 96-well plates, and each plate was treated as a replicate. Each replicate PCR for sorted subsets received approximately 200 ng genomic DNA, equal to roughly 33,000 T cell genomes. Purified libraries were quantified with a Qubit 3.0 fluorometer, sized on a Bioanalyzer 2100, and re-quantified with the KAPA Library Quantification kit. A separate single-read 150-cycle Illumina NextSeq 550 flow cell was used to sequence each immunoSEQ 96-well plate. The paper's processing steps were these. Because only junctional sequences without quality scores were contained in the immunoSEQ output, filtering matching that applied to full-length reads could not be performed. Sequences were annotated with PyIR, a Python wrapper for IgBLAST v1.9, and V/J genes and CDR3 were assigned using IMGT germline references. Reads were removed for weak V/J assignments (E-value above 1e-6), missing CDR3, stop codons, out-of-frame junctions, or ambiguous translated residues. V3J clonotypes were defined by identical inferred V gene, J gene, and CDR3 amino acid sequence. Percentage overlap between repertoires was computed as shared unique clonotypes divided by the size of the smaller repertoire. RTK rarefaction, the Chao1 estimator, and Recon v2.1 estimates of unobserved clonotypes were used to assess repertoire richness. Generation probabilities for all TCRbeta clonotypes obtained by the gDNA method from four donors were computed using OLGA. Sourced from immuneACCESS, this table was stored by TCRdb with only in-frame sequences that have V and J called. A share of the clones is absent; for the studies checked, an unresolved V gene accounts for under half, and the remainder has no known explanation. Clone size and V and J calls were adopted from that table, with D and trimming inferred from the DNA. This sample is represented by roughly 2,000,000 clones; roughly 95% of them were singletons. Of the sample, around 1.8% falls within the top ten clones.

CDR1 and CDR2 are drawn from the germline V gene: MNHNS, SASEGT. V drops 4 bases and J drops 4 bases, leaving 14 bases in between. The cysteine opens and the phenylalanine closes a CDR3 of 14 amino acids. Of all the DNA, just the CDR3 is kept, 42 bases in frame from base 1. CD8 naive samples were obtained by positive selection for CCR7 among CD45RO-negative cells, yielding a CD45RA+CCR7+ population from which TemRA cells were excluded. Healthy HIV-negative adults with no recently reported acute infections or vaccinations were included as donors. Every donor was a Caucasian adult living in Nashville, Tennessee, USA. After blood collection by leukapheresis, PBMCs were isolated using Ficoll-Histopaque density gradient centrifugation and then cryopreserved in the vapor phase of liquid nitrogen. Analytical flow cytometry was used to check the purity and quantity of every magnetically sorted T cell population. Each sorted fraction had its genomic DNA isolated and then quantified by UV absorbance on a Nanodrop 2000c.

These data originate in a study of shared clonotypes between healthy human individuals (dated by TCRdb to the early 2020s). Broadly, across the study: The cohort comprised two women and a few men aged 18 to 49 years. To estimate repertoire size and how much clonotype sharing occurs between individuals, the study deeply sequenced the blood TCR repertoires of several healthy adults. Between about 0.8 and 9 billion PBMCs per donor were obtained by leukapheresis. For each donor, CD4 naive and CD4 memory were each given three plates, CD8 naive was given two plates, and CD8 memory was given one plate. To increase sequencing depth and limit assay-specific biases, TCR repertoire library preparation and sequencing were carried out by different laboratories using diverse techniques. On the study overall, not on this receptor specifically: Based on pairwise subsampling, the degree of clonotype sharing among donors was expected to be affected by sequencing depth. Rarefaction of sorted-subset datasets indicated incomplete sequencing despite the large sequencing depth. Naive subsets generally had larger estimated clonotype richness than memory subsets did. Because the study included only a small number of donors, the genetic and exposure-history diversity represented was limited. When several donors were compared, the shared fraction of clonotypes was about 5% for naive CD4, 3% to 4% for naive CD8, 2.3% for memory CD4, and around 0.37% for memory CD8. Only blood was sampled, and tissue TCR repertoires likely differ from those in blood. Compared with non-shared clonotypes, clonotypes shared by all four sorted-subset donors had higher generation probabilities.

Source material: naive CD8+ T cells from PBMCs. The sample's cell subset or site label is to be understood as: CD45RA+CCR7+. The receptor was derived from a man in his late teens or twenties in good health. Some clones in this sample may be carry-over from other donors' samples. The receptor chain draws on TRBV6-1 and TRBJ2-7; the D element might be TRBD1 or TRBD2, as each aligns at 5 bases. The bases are TGTGCCAGCAGTGGAGGGGCAGGGTATTACGAGCAGTACTTC. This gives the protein CASSGGAGYYEQYF.